A single sample is the source of the 29 T cell receptor beta chains below, sequenced in a study of T cell responses to AZD1222 COVID-19 vaccine. TCRdb's table, derived via immunoSEQ multiplex PCR, lists solely in-frame clones and lacks some. Among 130,000 or so clones listed, over 85% were seen once. Sequencing was performed on peripheral blood, taken on day 0 of MenACWY control vaccination. The receptors originated from an adult in good health.

The chain couples TRBV27 to TRBJ2-7; D is unresolved. Germline CDR1 MNHEY, CDR2 SMNVEV (reference sequence). Deletions cut 7 bases from V and 6 bases from J, with 13 bases between. The CDR3 is 12 residues long. The CDR3 nucleotides are TGTGCCAGCAAGGAAGGAGCCTCCGAGCAGTACTTC. Protein product: CASKEGASEQYF.

The rearrangement uses TRBV12-5 and TRBJ1-2; D gene ambiguous. Trimming stripped 1 base from V and 0 bases from J, with 15 bases between. The germline gives CDR1 LGHNT, CDR2 FRNRAP. The CDR3 has 17 residues. CDR3 sequence (DNA): TGTGCTAGTGGTTTGGCTCACCCTGACTCAACTAACTATGGCTACACCTTC. Protein sequence: CASGLAHPDSTNYGYTF.

The V call is TRBV4-1, the J call TRBJ1-3, with no clear D. The CDR3 consists of 15 residues. With 0 bases removed from V and 1 base from J, the gap between germline ends came to 7 bases. CDR1 and CDR2 from the germline V gene are MGHRA and YSYEKL. The CDR3 coding sequence is TGCGCCAGCAGCCAAGAGCGGGTTTCTGGAAACACCATATATTTT. It is translated as CASSQERVSGNTIYF.

This chain joins TRBV23-1 and TRBJ1-5; TRBD1 is a possible D gene (6 bases). TRBV23-1 is an ORF, with its function uncertain. With 7 bases removed from V and 7 bases from J, the gap between germline ends came to 23 bases. The CDR3 extends over 16 amino acids. The CDR3 reads CASITRDTLFGQPQHF. CDR3 DNA sequence: TGCGCCAGCATTACCCGGGACACCCTTTTTGGGCAGCCCCAGCATTTT.

The rearrangement links TRBV6-5 to TRBJ1-2; 7 bases align to TRBD1. Germline trimming cut 6 bases from V and 6 bases from J; bases unmatched to any gene: 7. This CDR3 comprises 13 residues. Germline-derived CDR1 and CDR2 are MNHEY and SVGAGI. The CDR3 loop reads CASRAGQPNGYTF. The CDR3 DNA reads TGTGCCAGCAGAGCGGGACAGCCAAATGGCTACACCTTC.

V usage is TRBV25-1 and J usage is TRBJ2-5, with 12 nucleotides matching TRBD2. Germline lookup yields CDR1 MGHDK and CDR2 SYGVNS. The CDR3 has 16 amino acids. The trim removed 2 bases at V and 7 bases at J, leaving 8 bases unmatched. DNA for the CDR3: TGTGCCAGCAGTGAACACGGGACTAGCGGGTCCGGGACCCAGTACTTC. Amino acid sequence: CASSEHGTSGSGTQYF.

The gene calls are TRBV11-2 and TRBJ1-2; D ambiguous. The germline V and J ends were trimmed by 4 bases and 4 bases, with 16 bases remaining between them. Germline CDR1 is SGHAT and CDR2 is FQNNGV. The CDR3 length is 15 residues. CDR3 nucleotide sequence: TGTGCCAGCAGCTCGATTAGGGATTCTGGCTATGGCTACACCTTC. This codes for CASSSIRDSGYGYTF.

The J gene is TRBJ1-1, the V gene TRBV29-1; 7 bases map to TRBD1. Germline CDR1 is SQVTM and CDR2 is ANQGSEA. V gave up 6 bases and J gave up 0 bases; unmatched junction bases: 7. The CDR3 is made up of 14 amino acids. CDR3 sequence: CSVRDRLVNTEAFF. CDR3 DNA sequence: TGCAGCGTGAGGGACAGACTAGTGAACACTGAAGCTTTCTTT. The full variable domain, rest sourced from reference TRBV29-1 and TRBJ1-1, is SAVISQKPSRDICQRGTSLTIQCQVDSQVTMMFWYRQQPGQSLTLIATANQGSEATYESGFVIDKFPISRPNLTFSTLTVSNMSPEDSSIYLCSVRDRLVNTEAFFGQGTRLTVV.

In this sample, this clone turned up once. The junction departs from the called germline gene at one end, perhaps through a read error. CDR3 sequence reads: CAISEGSLMGYDYTF. The CDR3 DNA reads as TGTGCCATCAGTGAGGGGAGCCTTATGGGCTATGACTACACCTTC. The chain couples TRBV10-3 to TRBJ1-2; D is unclear. This CDR3 comprises 15 residues. The germline V gene has CDR1 ENHRY and CDR2 SYGVKD.

V gene TRBV5-1 combines with J gene TRBJ2-1; 10 bases agree with TRBD2. Trimming took 2 bases from V and 5 from J; bases not matched to a gene: 1. CDR3 length: 14 residues. Germline V lookup: CDR1 SGHRS, CDR2 YFSETQ. DNA of the CDR3: TGCGCCAGCAGCTTCCTAGCGGGGGACAATGAGCAGTTCTTC. Translated, it gives CASSFLAGDNEQFF. The full variable domain, completed using reference TRBV5-1 and TRBJ2-1, is KAGVTQTPRYLIKTRGQQVTLSCSPISGHRSVSWYQQTPGQGLQFLFEYFSETQRNKGNFPGRFSGRQFSNSRSEMNVSTLELGDSALYLCASSFLAGDNEQFFGPGTRLTVL.

The rearrangement joins TRBV19 to TRBJ1-2, with D maybe TRBD1 (6 bases). The length of the CDR3 is 14 residues. V was trimmed by 5 bases and J by 8 bases, leaving 18 bases between them. CDR1 and CDR2 (germline): LNHDA, SQIVND (reference sequence). The CDR3 spells CASSPPPLTGGYTF. CDR3 DNA: TGTGCCAGTAGTCCGCCCCCACTAACAGGGGGCTACACCTTC. Complete variable domain (other parts from reference TRBV19 and TRBJ1-2): DGGITQSPKYLFRKEGQNVTLSCEQNLNHDAMYWYRQDPGQGLRLIYYSQIVNDFQKGDIAEGYSVSREKKESFPLTVTSAQKNPTAFYLCASSPPPLTGGYTFGSGTRLTVV.

The genes are TRBV6-2 or TRBV6-3 and TRBJ1-2, with 8 bases fitting TRBD1. This CDR3 contains 17 residues. The V gene end was trimmed by 5 bases and the J gene end by 4 bases; junction bases not matched to a gene: 15. CDR1 and CDR2 (germline): MNHEY, SVGEGT. CDR3 DNA sequence: TGTGCCAGCAGTCACCACTGGGACAGGCTAAACGCCTATGGCTACACCTTC. Its translation: CASSHHWDRLNAYGYTF.

This chain links TRBV9 with TRBJ1-2; D might be TRBD1 (6 bases). The V end lost 0 bases, the J end lost 5 bases, and 14 bases lay between the germline ends. CDR1 is SGDLS, CDR2 YYNGEE, per germline. The CDR3 has 15 residues. The CDR3 reads CASSVVGGPEYGYTF. CDR3 nucleotide sequence: TGTGCCAGCAGCGTAGTTGGGGGGCCGGAGTATGGCTACACCTTC.

This chain uses TRBV30 with TRBJ2-7; possible D gene TRBD2, 6 bases. This CDR3 is 14 amino acids long. Germline CDR1 and CDR2: GTSNPN and SVGIG (reference sequence). Trimming stripped 1 base from V and 0 bases from J, with 10 bases between. The CDR3 here is CAWSGGTLSYEQYF. Here the CDR3 DNA reads TGTGCCTGGAGTGGGGGGACTCTCTCCTACGAGCAGTACTTC.

The chain joins TRBV5-6 to TRBJ1-1; 8 bases are shared with TRBD1. Germline-derived CDR1 and CDR2 are SGHDT and YYEEEE. Germline trimming cut 4 bases from V and 2 bases from J; bases unmatched to any gene: 4. The CDR3 has 14 amino acids. The DNA for the CDR3 is TGTGCCAGCAGCGATGGACAGGGAAACACTGAAGCTTTCTTT. This sequence encodes CASSDGQGNTEAFF. The variable domain in full, with the rest retrieved from reference TRBV5-6 and TRBJ1-1, is DAGVTQSPTHLIKTRGQQVTLRCSPKSGHDTVSWYQQALGQGPQFIFQYYEEEERQRGNFPDRFSGHQFPNYSSELNVNALLLGDSALYLCASSDGQGNTEAFFGQGTRLTVV.

The V and J genes are TRBV9 and TRBJ1-6, with D unresolved. The CDR3 has 17 amino acids. Germline CDR1 is SGDLS and CDR2 is YYNGEE. V lost 0 bases, J lost 1 base, and 11 bases lay in between. The CDR3 sequence is CASSVDASRSYNSPLHF. DNA for the CDR3: TGTGCCAGCAGCGTAGATGCCTCAAGGTCCTATAATTCACCCCTCCACTTT.

The chain is built from TRBV5-1 and TRBJ1-1; D unresolved. Germline CDR1 and CDR2: SGHRS and YFSETQ. The CDR3 spans 13 residues. V lost 4 bases and J 1 base, leaving 8 bases between the germline ends. In nucleotides, the CDR3 is TGCGCCAGCAGCCCTGGCGCGAACACTGAAGCTTTCTTT. Its translation is CASSPGANTEAFF.

J is TRBJ2-1 and V is TRBV3-1 (or the pseudogene TRBV3-2); 7 nucleotides line up with TRBD2. The CDR3 extends over 17 amino acids. Germline V gives CDR1 LGHDT, CDR2 YNNKEL (reference sequence). The J segment lost 7 bases and the V segment lost 1 base, leaving 13 bases of the junction unmatched. CDR3 bases: TGTGCCAGCAGCCAAGTCGCCCGGGACCACGGGAGGAATGAGCAGTTCTTC. This encodes CASSQVARDHGRNEQFF.

This chain uses TRBV6-2 or TRBV6-3 with TRBJ1-5; 10 positions match TRBD1. Germline lookup yields CDR1 MNHEY and CDR2 SVGEGT. The V and J ends lost 5 bases and 4 bases, in that order; junction bases with no gene match: 2. This CDR3 has 14 residues. CDR3 bases: TGTGCCAGCAGTCTGGGACAGGGGAATCAGCCCCAGCATTTT. This translates into CASSLGQGNQPQHF.

J is TRBJ1-2 and V is TRBV20-1; the D is unclear. Trimming shortened V by 8 bases and J by 4 bases, and 11 bases separated the two germline ends. In germline, CDR1 is DFQATT, CDR2 SNEGSKA (reference sequence). The CDR3 runs 11 residues. This CDR3 is CSPLNTYGYTF. The DNA of the CDR3 is TGCAGTCCTTTGAATACCTATGGCTACACCTTC.

The V gene is TRBV2, the J gene TRBJ2-3; unclear D gene. The germline gives CDR1 SNHLY, CDR2 FYNNEI. V gave up 8 bases and J gave up 2 bases, with 2 bases separating them. The length of the CDR3 is 10 residues. In DNA, the CDR3 is TGTGCCAGCCTCACAGATACGCAGTATTTT. Translation gives CASLTDTQYF.

The chain has TRBV6-4 and TRBJ1-4; D unresolved. CDR3 length equals 15 residues. Germline CDR1 reads MRHNA; CDR2 reads SNTAGT. V lost 6 bases and J 4 bases, leaving 15 bases between the germline ends. The CDR3: CASSRIGGSNEKLFF. As DNA, the CDR3 is TGTGCCAGCAGCCGTATCGGAGGAAGTAATGAAAAACTGTTTTTT.

This clone was seen a single time. This chain uses TRBV3-1 (or the pseudogene TRBV3-2) with TRBJ2-1; D may be TRBD1 (6 bases). Germline V gene lookup returns CDR1 LGHDT and CDR2 YNNKEL (reference sequence). V was trimmed by 0 bases and J by 6 bases, leaving 6 bases between them. This CDR3 region has 13 residues. CDR3 sequence reads: CASSQDRGNEQFF. The DNA of the CDR3 is TGTGCCAGCAGCCAAGACAGGGGCAATGAGCAGTTCTTC.

The chain uses TRBV9 and TRBJ2-3; no clear D. V dropped 3 bases and J dropped 1 base, with 9 bases sitting between them. Germline-derived CDR1 and CDR2 are SGDLS and YYNGEE. The CDR3 runs 14 residues. The CDR3 sequence: CASSGQVGTDTQYF. In DNA form, the CDR3 reads TGTGCCAGCAGCGGGCAGGTAGGCACAGATACGCAGTATTTT. Looking up the rest from reference TRBV9 and TRBJ2-3 gives the full variable domain: DSGVTQTPKHLITATGQRVTLRCSPRSGDLSVYWYQQSLDQGLQFLIQYYNGEERAKGNILERFSAQQFPDLHSELNLSSLELGDSALYFCASSGQVGTDTQYFGPGTRLTVL.

The V call is TRBV2, the J call TRBJ2-1; TRBD2 matches at 7 bases. The V gene's germline CDR1 is SNHLY and CDR2 FYNNEI. The CDR3 runs 11 residues. V was pared by 4 bases and J by 13 bases, with 4 bases of the junction left unmatched. The CDR3 sequence is CASSGTSFQFF. The CDR3 DNA reads TGTGCCAGCAGTGGGACTAGTTTCCAGTTCTTC.

CDR3 in DNA: TGTGCCGGCCAGGGGTCCTCGTCTTTTGCAACTAATGAAAAACTGTTTTTT. Amino acid sequence: CAGQGSSSFATNEKLFF. The gene calls are TRBV7-9 and TRBJ1-4, with D perhaps TRBD1 (6 bases). Looked up from germline, CDR1 is SEHNR and CDR2 is FQNEAQ (reference sequence). The CDR3 consists of 17 residues. The V end lost 11 bases, the J end lost 0 bases, and 22 bases lay between the germline ends.

The chain carries TRBV27 and TRBJ2-1, with D tentatively TRBD2 (6 bases). Trimming left V 5 bases short and J 3 bases short, with 17 bases between. Germline values: CDR1 MNHEY, CDR2 SMNVEV (reference sequence). The CDR3 loop spans 16 amino acids. The CDR3 DNA reads TGTGCCAGCAGTCCGACGCTCCGCGGGATCTACAATGAGCAGTTCTTC. This encodes CASSPTLRGIYNEQFF.

The gene calls are TRBV12-3 or TRBV12-4 and TRBJ1-5; D gene unclear. The V and J ends lost 3 bases and 2 bases respectively, with 5 bases between them. The CDR3 has 13 residues. DNA for the CDR3: TGTGCCAGCAGTTTTTTGGGCAATCAGCCCCAGCATTTT. This translates into CASSFLGNQPQHF.

This clone has a handful of counts. The V and J genes are TRBV24-1 and TRBJ1-6; D uncertain. Trimming pared 8 bases from V and 5 bases from J, leaving 12 bases between. CDR1 KGHDR and CDR2 SFDVKD come from the germline V gene. The length of the CDR3 is 14 residues. The CDR3, as DNA: TGTGCCACCATTTTTCCGGAGGATAATTCACCCCTCCACTTT. It translates to CATIFPEDNSPLHF.